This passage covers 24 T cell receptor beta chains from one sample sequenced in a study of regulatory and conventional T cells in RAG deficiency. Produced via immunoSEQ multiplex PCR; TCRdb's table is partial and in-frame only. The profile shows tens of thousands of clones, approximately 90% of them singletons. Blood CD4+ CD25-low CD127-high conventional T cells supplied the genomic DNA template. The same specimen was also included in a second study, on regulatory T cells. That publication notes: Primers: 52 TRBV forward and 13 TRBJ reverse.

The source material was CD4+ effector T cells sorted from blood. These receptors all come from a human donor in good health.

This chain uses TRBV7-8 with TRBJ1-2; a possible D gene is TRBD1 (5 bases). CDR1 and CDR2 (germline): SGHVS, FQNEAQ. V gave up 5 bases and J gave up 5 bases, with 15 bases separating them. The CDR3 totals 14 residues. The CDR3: CASSHPREGYGYTF. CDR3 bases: TGTGCCAGCAGCCACCCTCGAGAGGGGTATGGCTACACCTTC.

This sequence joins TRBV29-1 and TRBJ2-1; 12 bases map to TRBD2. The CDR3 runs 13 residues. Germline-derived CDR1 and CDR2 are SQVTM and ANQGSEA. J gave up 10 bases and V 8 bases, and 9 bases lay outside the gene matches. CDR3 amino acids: CSSRLAGVGEQFF. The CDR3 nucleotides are TGCAGCTCGAGACTAGCGGGAGTAGGCGAGCAGTTCTTC.

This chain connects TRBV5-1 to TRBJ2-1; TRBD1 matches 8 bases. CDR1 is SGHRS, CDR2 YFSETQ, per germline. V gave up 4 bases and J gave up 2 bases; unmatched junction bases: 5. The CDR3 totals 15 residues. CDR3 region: CASSRGQATYNEQFF. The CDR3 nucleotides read TGCGCCAGCAGCCGGGGACAGGCCACCTACAATGAGCAGTTCTTC.

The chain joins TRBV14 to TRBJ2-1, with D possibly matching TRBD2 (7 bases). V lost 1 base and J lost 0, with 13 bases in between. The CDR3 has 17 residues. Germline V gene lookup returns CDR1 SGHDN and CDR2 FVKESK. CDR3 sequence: CASSQVGGASSYNEQFF. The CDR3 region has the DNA TGTGCCAGCAGCCAAGTTGGGGGGGCAAGCTCCTACAATGAGCAGTTCTTC.

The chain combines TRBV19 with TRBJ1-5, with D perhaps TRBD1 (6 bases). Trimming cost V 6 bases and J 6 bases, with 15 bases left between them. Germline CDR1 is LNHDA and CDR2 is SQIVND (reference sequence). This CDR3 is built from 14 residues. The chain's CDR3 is CASRDLGGSQPQHF. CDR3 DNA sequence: TGTGCCAGTAGAGATTTAGGGGGGTCTCAGCCCCAGCATTTT.

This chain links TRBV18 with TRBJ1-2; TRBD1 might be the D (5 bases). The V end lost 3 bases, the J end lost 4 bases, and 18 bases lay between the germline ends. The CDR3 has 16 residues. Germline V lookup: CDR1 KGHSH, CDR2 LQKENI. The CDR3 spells CASSPPEGAVFYGYTF. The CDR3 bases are TGTGCCAGCTCACCCCCGGAAGGGGCGGTATTCTATGGCTACACCTTC. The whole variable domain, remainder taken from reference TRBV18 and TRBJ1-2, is NAGVMQNPRHLVRRRGQEARLRCSPMKGHSHVYWYRQLPEEGLKFMVYLQKENIIDESGMPKERFSAEFPKEGPSILRIQQVVRGDSAAYFCASSPPEGAVFYGYTFGSGTRLTVV.

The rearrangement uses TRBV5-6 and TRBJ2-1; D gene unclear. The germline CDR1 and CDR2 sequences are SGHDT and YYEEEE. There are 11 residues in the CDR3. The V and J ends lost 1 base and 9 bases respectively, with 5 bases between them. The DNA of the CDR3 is TGTGCCAGCAGCTTGTATCTTGAGCAGTTCTTC. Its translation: CASSLYLEQFF.

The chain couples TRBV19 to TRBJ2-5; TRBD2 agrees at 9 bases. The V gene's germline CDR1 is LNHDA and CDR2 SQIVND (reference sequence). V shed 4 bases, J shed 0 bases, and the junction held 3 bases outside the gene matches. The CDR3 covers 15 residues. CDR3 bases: TGTGCCAGTAGTAGCGGGGGGGCCTACCAAGAGACCCAGTACTTC. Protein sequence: CASSSGGAYQETQYF.

CDR3 in amino acids: CASSPPTENYGYTF. The CDR3 coding sequence is TGTGCCAGCAGCCCTCCGACGGAGAACTATGGCTACACCTTC. The chain uses TRBV6-6 and TRBJ1-2; D remains unclear. CDR1 MNHNY and CDR2 SVGAGI come from the germline V gene (reference sequence). The CDR3 length is 14 residues. The V end lost 6 bases, the J end lost 2 bases, and 13 bases lay between the germline ends.

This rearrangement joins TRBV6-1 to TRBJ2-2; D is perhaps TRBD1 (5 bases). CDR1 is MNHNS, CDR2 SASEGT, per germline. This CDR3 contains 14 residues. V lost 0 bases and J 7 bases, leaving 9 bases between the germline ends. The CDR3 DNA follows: TGTGCCAGCAGTGAAGCGGGGCAGGTCGGGGAGCTGTTTTTT. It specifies CASSEAGQVGELFF.

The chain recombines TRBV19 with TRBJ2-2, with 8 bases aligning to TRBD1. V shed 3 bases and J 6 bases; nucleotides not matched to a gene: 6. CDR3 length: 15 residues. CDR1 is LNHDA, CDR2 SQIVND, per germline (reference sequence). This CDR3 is CASSIQGALPGELFF. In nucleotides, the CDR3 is TGTGCCAGTAGTATCCAGGGGGCTTTGCCCGGGGAGCTGTTTTTT.

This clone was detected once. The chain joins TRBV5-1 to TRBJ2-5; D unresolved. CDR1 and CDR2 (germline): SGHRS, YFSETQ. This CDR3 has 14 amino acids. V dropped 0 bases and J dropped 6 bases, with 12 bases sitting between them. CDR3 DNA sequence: TGCGCCAGCAGCTTGGGGGCCCCCAGAAAGACCCAGTACTTC. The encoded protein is CASSLGAPRKTQYF.

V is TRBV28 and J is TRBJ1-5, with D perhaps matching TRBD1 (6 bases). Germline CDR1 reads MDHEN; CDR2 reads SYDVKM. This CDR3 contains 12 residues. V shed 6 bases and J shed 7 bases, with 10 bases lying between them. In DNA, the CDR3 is TGTGCCAGCAGGTCTCAGGGGCAGCCCCAGCATTTT. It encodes CASRSQGQPQHF.

This CDR3 reads CASSLAEASGNTIYF. As DNA, the CDR3 is TGTGCCAGCAGCTTAGCGGAGGCCTCTGGAAACACCATATATTTT. This chain uses TRBV7-9 with TRBJ1-3, with unresolved D. Germline CDR1 is SEHNR and CDR2 is FQNEAQ (reference sequence). V was cut by 0 bases and J by 0 bases, with 6 bases left in between. This CDR3 has 15 residues.

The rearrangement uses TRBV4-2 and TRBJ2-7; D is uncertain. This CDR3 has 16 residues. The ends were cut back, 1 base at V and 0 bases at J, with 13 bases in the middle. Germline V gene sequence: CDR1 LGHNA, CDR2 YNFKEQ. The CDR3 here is CASSQVSRISSYEQYF. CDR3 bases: TGTGCCAGCAGCCAAGTCTCCAGGATTAGCTCCTACGAGCAGTACTTC.

The CDR3 DNA reads TGTGCCAGCGCCGGGACTCGTTCGAAGAATGAGCAGTTCTTC. This codes for CASAGTRSKNEQFF. The V call is TRBV30, the J call TRBJ2-1; possible D gene TRBD2, 6 bases. Germline V gene data show CDR1 as GTSNPN and CDR2 as SVGIG (reference sequence). The germline V and J ends were trimmed by 8 bases and 7 bases, with 21 bases remaining between them. The CDR3 length is 14 residues.

CDR3 nucleotides: TGCGCCAGCAGCCAAGATGTCATAGGGACTGAAGCTTTCTTT. It yields the protein CASSQDVIGTEAFF. The genes are TRBV4-1 and TRBJ1-1; D gene unclear. CDR3 length: 14 amino acids. V shed 0 bases and J shed 5 bases, with 10 bases lying between them. CDR1 is MGHRA, CDR2 YSYEKL, per germline.

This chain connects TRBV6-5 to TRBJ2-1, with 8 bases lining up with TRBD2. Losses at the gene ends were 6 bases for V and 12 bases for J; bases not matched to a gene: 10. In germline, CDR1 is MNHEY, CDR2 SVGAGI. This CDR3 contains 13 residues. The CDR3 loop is CASSDTSGGGQFF. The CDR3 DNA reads TGTGCCAGCAGCGATACTAGCGGAGGGGGGCAGTTCTTC.

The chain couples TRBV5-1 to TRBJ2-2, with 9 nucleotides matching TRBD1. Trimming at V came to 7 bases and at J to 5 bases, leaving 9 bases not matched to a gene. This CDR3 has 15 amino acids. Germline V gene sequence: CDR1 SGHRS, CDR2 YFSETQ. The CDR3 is CASGTGTGRTGELFF. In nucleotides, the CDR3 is TGCGCCAGCGGAACCGGGACAGGGCGTACCGGGGAGCTGTTTTTT.

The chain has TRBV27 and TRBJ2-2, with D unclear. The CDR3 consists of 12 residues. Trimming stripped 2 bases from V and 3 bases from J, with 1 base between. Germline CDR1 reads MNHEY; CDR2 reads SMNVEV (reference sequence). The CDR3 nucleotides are TGTGCCAGCAGTTTACACACCGGGGAGCTGTTTTTT. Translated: CASSLHTGELFF.

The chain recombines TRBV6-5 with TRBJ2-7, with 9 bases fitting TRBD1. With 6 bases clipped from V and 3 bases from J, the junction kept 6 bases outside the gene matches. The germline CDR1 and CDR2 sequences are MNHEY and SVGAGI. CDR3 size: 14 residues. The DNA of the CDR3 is TGTGCCAGCAGCCAGACAGGGGGTCTCTACGAGCAGTACTTC. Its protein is CASSQTGGLYEQYF.

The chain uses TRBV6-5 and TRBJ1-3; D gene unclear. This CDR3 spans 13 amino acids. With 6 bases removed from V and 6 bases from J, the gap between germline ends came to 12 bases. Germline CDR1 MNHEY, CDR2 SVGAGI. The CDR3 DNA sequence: TGTGCCAGCAGGGGAGGAGGTGAAAACACCATATATTTT. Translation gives CASRGGGENTIYF.

The CDR3 reads CATSRNSGVNTEAFF. The CDR3 region has the DNA TGTGCCACCAGCAGAAACTCAGGGGTGAACACTGAAGCTTTCTTT. The V gene is TRBV15, the J gene TRBJ1-1; D may be TRBD1 (6 bases). Germline V CDR1 and CDR2: LNHNV, YYDKDF (reference sequence). This CDR3 is built from 15 residues. Trimming shortened V by 2 bases and J by 0 bases, and 10 bases separated the two germline ends.

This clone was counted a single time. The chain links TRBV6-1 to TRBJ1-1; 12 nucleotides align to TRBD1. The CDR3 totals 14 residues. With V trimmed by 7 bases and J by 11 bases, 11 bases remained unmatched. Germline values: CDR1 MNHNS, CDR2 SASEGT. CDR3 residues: CASTLPGQGAAAFF. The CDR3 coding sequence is TGTGCCAGCACCTTACCGGGACAGGGGGCCGCGGCTTTCTTT.